This T cell receptor beta chain appears in the sequencing data of a study of monozygotic twins with inflammatory bowel disease. Study-level findings and limits: IBD patients showed reduced TCRbeta diversity (inverse Simpson) versus healthy co-twins. For repertoire similarity, concordant twins did not differ from discordant twins, possibly because power was limited. The analysis yielded no support for one strong signal or clonotype associated with IBD. Among T cells, the various subtypes were not distinguishable.

TCRdb reprocessed the 5' RACE reads and reports one entry per CDR3 protein, with no DNA. The sample has over 350,000 distinct CDR3 sequences. The CDR3 spans 12 residues. Germline V gene data show CDR1 as SQVTM and CDR2 as ANQGSEA. Details on this clonotype: Its antigen remains unidentified.

This clonotype was sampled from a human donor with ulcerative colitis or Crohn's disease, or a healthy co-twin of an affected twin (not recorded which). This rearrangement joins TRBV29-1 to TRBJ1-1. The sequenced sample consisted of blood. CDR3 amino acids: CSVVGRVNEAFF.